Reported below is one TCR beta chain. Antigen specificity is unknown. V shed 1 base and J shed 6 bases, with 10 bases lying between them. Germline V gene sequence: CDR1 GTSNPN, CDR2 SVGIG (reference sequence). CDR3 size: 13 residues. The data were taken from a study of beta chain features in type 1 diabetes. Investigators reverse transcribed all isolated RNA, so they sequenced expressed TCRB transcripts. Clones were read by immunoSEQ multiplex PCR, and TCRdb kept only the in-frame ones, dropping some. The profile shows 200,000 to 250,000 clones, more than 65% of them singletons. The single heparinised draw taken from each donor contained about 110 mL of blood on average. Study-wide results and limits: Compared with healthy donors, patients appeared to share more similar naive, central memory and regulatory TCRB repertoires.

The material sequenced was naive CD4+ T cells from blood. This sequence originates from a man aged 25-45 years in good health. This chain uses TRBV30 with TRBJ2-1; either TRBD1 or TRBD2 may fit D (6 bases each). As DNA, the CDR3 is TGTGCCTGGAGTGAGGGGGGCTTCAATGAGCAGTTCTTC. Protein: CAWSEGGFNEQFF.